The 22 T cell receptor beta chains given below trace back to one sample, sequenced in a study of blood T cell repertoires in COVID-19. The protocol was immunoSEQ multiplex PCR, while the TCRdb copy is restricted to in-frame clones and leaves out a portion. The table lists roughly 43,000 clones, around 86% of them singletons. Source material: peripheral blood. These receptors all come from a man in his 60s with active COVID-19.

The rearrangement joins TRBV29-1 to TRBJ2-7; 15 bases map to TRBD2. V lost 3 bases and J lost 4; bases outside the gene matches: 1. From germline, CDR1 is SQVTM and CDR2 ANQGSEA. CDR3 size: 14 residues. The CDR3 loop is CSVEGTSGRYEQYF. In DNA form, the CDR3 reads TGCAGCGTTGAGGGGACTAGCGGGAGGTACGAGCAGTACTTC.

The V gene is TRBV7-2, the J gene TRBJ2-7, with D possibly matching TRBD2 (5 bases). V dropped 1 base and J dropped 0 bases, with 7 bases sitting between them. CDR1 SGHTA and CDR2 FQGNSA come from the germline V gene. The CDR3 length is 14 residues. The CDR3 DNA follows: TGTGCCAGCAGCTTAGATGGGAGCTCCTACGAGCAGTACTTC. Translating gives CASSLDGSSYEQYF.

This chain connects TRBV7-2 to TRBJ1-3; TRBD1 aligns across 7 bases. The CDR3 extends over 18 amino acids. Germline CDR1 SGHTA, CDR2 FQGNSA. The junction had 13 bases not matched to a gene; V was cut back by 4 bases and J by 1 base. CDR3 sequence (DNA): TGTGCCAGCAGCTACCGGGCCACAGGGGAAGGGTCTGGAAACACCATATATTTT. Translation gives CASSYRATGEGSGNTIYF.

V usage is TRBV7-9 and J usage is TRBJ1-4; D gene ambiguous. V dropped 1 base and J dropped 0 bases, with 3 bases sitting between them. The germline CDR1 and CDR2 sequences are SEHNR and FQNEAQ (reference sequence). This CDR3 contains 14 residues. The CDR3, as DNA: TGTGCCAGCAGCTTAGGCGCAACTAATGAAAAACTGTTTTTT. It codes for CASSLGATNEKLFF. Looking up the rest from reference TRBV7-9 and TRBJ1-4 gives the full variable domain: DTGVSQNPRHKITKRGQNVTFRCDPISEHNRLYWYRQTLGQGPEFLTYFQNEAQLEKSRLLSDRFSAERPKGSFSTLEIQRTEQGDSAMYLCASSLGATNEKLFFGSGTQLSVL.

The V gene is TRBV5-8, the J gene TRBJ2-5; 8 bases agree with TRBD2. With V trimmed by 0 bases and J by 0 bases, 13 bases remained unmatched. CDR3 size: 19 residues. Germline loops: CDR1 SGHTS, CDR2 YDEGEE. The CDR3 sequence is CASSLGLPGGPQYQETQYF. For the CDR3, the DNA is TGTGCCAGCAGCTTGGGTCTTCCGGGAGGGCCCCAATACCAAGAGACCCAGTACTTC.

The chain recombines TRBV6-5 with TRBJ1-2; possible D gene TRBD1, 5 bases. With 2 bases removed from V and 6 bases from J, the gap between germline ends came to 16 bases. CDR3 length: 15 residues. The V gene's germline CDR1 is MNHEY and CDR2 SVGAGI. The chain's CDR3 is CASSYTLRQGHGYTF. The DNA of the CDR3 is TGTGCCAGCAGTTACACGCTACGGCAGGGTCATGGCTACACCTTC.

The genes are TRBV28 and TRBJ2-7; 9 bases map to TRBD2. V gave up 6 bases and J gave up 3 bases; unmatched junction bases: 12. Germline CDR1 MDHEN, CDR2 SYDVKM. The CDR3 totals 16 residues. Here the CDR3 DNA reads TGTGCCAGCAGCCGCCCCCACAGGCGGGAGGGCTACGAGCAGTACTTC. It yields the protein CASSRPHRREGYEQYF.

The chain has TRBV3-1 (or the pseudogene TRBV3-2) and TRBJ2-5; 7 nucleotides align to TRBD1. J gave up 7 bases and V 3 bases, and 8 bases lay outside the gene matches. CDR1 and CDR2 (germline): LGHDT, YNNKEL (reference sequence). CDR3 size: 14 residues. The CDR3 here is CASSQGTGARTQYF. In DNA form, the CDR3 reads TGTGCCAGCAGCCAGGGAACAGGGGCGCGGACCCAGTACTTC.

The rearrangement joins TRBV3-1 (or the pseudogene TRBV3-2) to TRBJ2-2; 10 bases align to TRBD1. Germline assignment: CDR1 LGHDT and CDR2 YNNKEL (reference sequence). V gave up 1 base and J gave up 4 bases; unmatched junction bases: 3. The CDR3 runs 16 residues. The CDR3 sequence is CASSQVGTGVTGELFF. CDR3 DNA: TGTGCCAGCAGCCAAGTTGGGACAGGGGTCACCGGGGAGCTGTTTTTT.

The chain carries TRBV2 and TRBJ1-2; D uncertain. Trimming took 7 bases from V and 4 from J, leaving 10 bases between them. This CDR3 is 12 amino acids long. Germline V gene data show CDR1 as SNHLY and CDR2 as FYNNEI. The CDR3 sequence: CASNPTGYGYTF. The CDR3, as DNA: TGTGCCAGCAATCCCACCGGCTATGGCTACACCTTC.

The V and J genes are TRBV18 and TRBJ2-7, with 13 bases identical to TRBD2. Trimming took 3 bases from V and 4 from J; bases not matched to a gene: 6. The CDR3 loop spans 16 amino acids. Germline V gives CDR1 KGHSH, CDR2 LQKENI. The CDR3, as DNA: TGTGCCAGCTCACCCGGACTAGCGGGAGATTCTTACGAGCAGTACTTC. Its protein product is CASSPGLAGDSYEQYF.

The CDR3 protein is CASSSDPGSYEQYF. The CDR3 region has the DNA TGCGCCAGCAGCTCTGACCCGGGGTCCTACGAGCAGTACTTC. V usage is TRBV5-1 and J usage is TRBJ2-7, with a tentative D call TRBD2 (5 bases). There are 14 residues in the CDR3. The V end lost 3 bases, the J end lost 1 base, and 11 bases lay between the germline ends. In germline, CDR1 is SGHRS, CDR2 YFSETQ.

The chain uses TRBV9 and TRBJ2-1; D gene uncertain. CDR3 length equals 17 residues. Germline V CDR1 and CDR2: SGDLS, YYNGEE. The V end lost 3 bases, the J end lost 0 bases, and 16 bases lay between the germline ends. The CDR3 loop reads CASSDSSLSYSYNEQFF. CDR3 DNA sequence: TGTGCCAGCAGCGACTCGAGTCTATCTTACTCCTACAATGAGCAGTTCTTC. The variable domain in full, completed from reference TRBV9 and TRBJ2-1, reads DSGVTQTPKHLITATGQRVTLRCSPRSGDLSVYWYQQSLDQGLQFLIQYYNGEERAKGNILERFSAQQFPDLHSELNLSSLELGDSALYFCASSDSSLSYSYNEQFFGPGTRLTVL.

This clone has more than one count but fewer than ten. The chain has TRBV10-1 and TRBJ2-7, with D perhaps matching TRBD2 (5 bases). Germline V gene data show CDR1 as WNHNN and CDR2 as SYGVQD (reference sequence). The V end lost 5 bases, the J end lost 0 bases, and 14 bases lay between the germline ends. The CDR3 has 15 residues. CDR3 nucleotides: TGCGCCAGCAGTAAGACGGGATCTAGCTCCTACGAGCAGTACTTC. It yields the protein CASSKTGSSSYEQYF.

This clone was found a few times. J is TRBJ1-6 and V is TRBV18, with a tentative D call TRBD1 (6 bases). V lost 9 bases to trimming and J lost 7 bases, with 16 bases between them. The CDR3 length is 14 residues. CDR1 and CDR2 from the germline V gene are KGHSH and LQKENI. CDR3 in DNA: TGTGCCAGTCAAGGCAGGGGAACCAATTCACCCCTCCACTTT. Translating gives CASQGRGTNSPLHF.

The chain is built from TRBV4-2 and TRBJ2-1; D remains unclear. V was cut by 0 bases and J by 5 bases, with 11 bases left in between. The CDR3 consists of 15 residues. CDR1 is LGHNA and CDR2 is YNFKEQ in the germline V gene. The CDR3 DNA follows: TGTGCCAGCAGCCAAGATATGGGCCACAACAATGAGCAGTTCTTC. This encodes CASSQDMGHNNEQFF.

The J gene is TRBJ1-1, the V gene TRBV10-3; D is possibly TRBD1 (5 bases). This CDR3 spans 11 amino acids. Germline V lookup: CDR1 ENHRY, CDR2 SYGVKD. V dropped 11 bases and J dropped 4 bases, with 11 bases sitting between them. This CDR3 is CASWGGTEAFF. DNA for the CDR3: TGTGCCTCTTGGGGCGGCACTGAAGCTTTCTTT.

This clone was detected once. This chain uses TRBV5-4 with TRBJ2-2; 16 nucleotides agree with TRBD2. Germline assignment: CDR1 SGHNT and CDR2 YYREEE (reference sequence). The V gene end was trimmed by 3 bases and the J gene end by 3 bases; junction bases not matched to a gene: 2. The CDR3 runs 17 residues. CDR3 in amino acids: CASSSGTSGRDTGELFF. The CDR3 DNA sequence: TGTGCCAGCAGCTCCGGGACTAGCGGGAGGGACACCGGGGAGCTGTTTTTT.

This chain joins TRBV4-2 and TRBJ1-1; no clear D. V dropped 5 bases and J dropped 8 bases, with 6 bases sitting between them. Germline V gives CDR1 LGHNA, CDR2 YNFKEQ. CDR3 length equals 10 residues. The chain's CDR3 is CASSGVEAFF. The CDR3 DNA sequence: TGTGCCAGCAGCGGAGTCGAAGCTTTCTTT.

The chain carries TRBV6-1 and TRBJ2-1; TRBD2 is a possible D gene (6 bases). Looked up from germline, CDR1 is MNHNS and CDR2 is SASEGT. Deletions cut 3 bases from V and 10 bases from J, with 13 bases between. This CDR3 is built from 13 residues. CDR3 in DNA: TGTGCCAGCAGTGAGTGGCGGGATGACGAGCAGTTCTTC. The encoded protein is CASSEWRDDEQFF.

The chain has TRBV24-1 and TRBJ2-2; no clear D gene. The CDR3 totals 14 residues. Germline loops: CDR1 KGHDR, CDR2 SFDVKD. The V end lost 5 bases, the J end lost 7 bases, and 13 bases lay between the germline ends. The CDR3: CATSASGFGGELFF. The CDR3 DNA follows: TGTGCCACCAGTGCTTCAGGTTTCGGCGGGGAGCTGTTTTTT.

The CDR3 sequence is CASSFTGTSAYEQYF. DNA of the CDR3: TGTGCCAGCAGCTTCACCGGGACTAGTGCCTACGAGCAGTACTTC. V is TRBV7-2 and J is TRBJ2-7, with 8 nucleotides matching TRBD2. The germline V gene encodes CDR1 SGHTA and CDR2 FQGNSA. The CDR3 totals 15 residues. The V segment lost 3 bases and the J segment 2 bases; nucleotides outside the gene matches: 6.